This passage covers 20 T cell receptor beta chains from one sample sequenced in a study of identical twins. In TCRdb, the 5' RACE reads were re-called with MiXCR into one record per CDR3 protein. This table has around 500,000 distinct CDR3 sequences, 11% to 15% appearing once. This sample was shared with a second study, whose subject was yellow fever vaccine responses in identical twins.

Sequenced input: CD4+ T cells sorted from blood. These receptors originate from a woman between 18 and 29 years old in good health.

V usage is TRBV9 and J usage is TRBJ2-1; perhaps TRBD1 as D (6 bases). The length of the CDR3 is 19 residues. The germline V gene has CDR1 SGDLS and CDR2 YYNGEE. With 0 bases removed from V and 3 bases from J, the gap between germline ends came to 22 bases. The CDR3 region has the DNA TGTGCCAGCAGCGTAGGTTACGGGACAAAACTTGGGGGCTACAATGAGCAGTTCTTC. This encodes CASSVGYGTKLGGYNEQFF. Combining the CDR3 with reference TRBV9 and TRBJ2-1 gives the whole variable domain DSGVTQTPKHLITATGQRVTLRCSPRSGDLSVYWYQQSLDQGLQFLIQYYNGEERAKGNILERFSAQQFPDLHSELNLSSLELGDSALYFCASSVGYGTKLGGYNEQFFGPGTRLTVL.

In this sample, this clonotype turned up a few times. This sequence joins TRBV15 and TRBJ2-7; TRBD2 matches at 10 bases. V lost 4 bases to trimming and J lost 2 bases; unmatched junction nucleotides: 32. Germline-derived CDR1 and CDR2 are LNHNV and YYDKDF (reference sequence). The CDR3 consists of 24 residues. The CDR3 DNA reads as TGTGCCACCAGCATCACCCCCGAACAGGGACTAGGGCTAGCGGGAGAGTGGGTTCCCTACGAGCAGTACTTC. Translation: CATSITPEQGLGLAGEWVPYEQYF.

The rearrangement links TRBV2 to TRBJ2-3; no firm D call. CDR1 is SNHLY, CDR2 FYNNEI, per germline. V was clipped by 3 bases and J by 2 bases, with 9 bases between them. This CDR3 is built from 14 residues. As DNA, the CDR3 is TGTGCCAGCAGTGAGGCTAGACCCACAGATACGCAGTATTTT. This codes for CASSEARPTDTQYF.

This clonotype was counted a few times. The V call is TRBV24-1, the J call TRBJ2-5; D is perhaps TRBD2 (5 bases). Germline V gives CDR1 KGHDR, CDR2 SFDVKD. The CDR3 spans 15 residues. The V end lost 4 bases, the J end lost 1 base, and 12 bases lay between the germline ends. The CDR3 region has the DNA TGTGCCACCAGTGAGCCAACTAGATTCCAAGAGACCCAGTACTTC. Translation: CATSEPTRFQETQYF.

This clonotype has only a few counts. The rearrangement joins TRBV24-1 to TRBJ2-1; tentatively, D is TRBD2 (6 bases). From germline, CDR1 is KGHDR and CDR2 SFDVKD. V lost 2 bases and J 5 bases, leaving 12 bases between the germline ends. The CDR3 runs to 15 residues. The CDR3 DNA follows: TGTGCCACCAGTGATTCCCGGGGGAGGCACAATGAGCAGTTCTTC. It translates to CATSDSRGRHNEQFF.

This clonotype was counted at least ten times. V is TRBV29-1 and J is TRBJ2-5; D is unclear. Germline lookup yields CDR1 SQVTM and CDR2 ANQGSEA. The V and J ends lost 1 base and 4 bases respectively, with 4 bases between them. CDR3 length equals 11 residues. CDR3 residues: CSVEVAETQYF. CDR3 DNA sequence: TGCAGCGTTGAAGTGGCAGAGACCCAGTACTTC. Full variable domain (rest looked up from reference TRBV29-1 and TRBJ2-5): SAVISQKPSRDICQRGTSLTIQCQVDSQVTMMFWYRQQPGQSLTLIATANQGSEATYESGFVIDKFPISRPNLTFSTLTVSNMSPEDSSIYLCSVEVAETQYFGPGTRLLVL.

In its sample, this clonotype was seen a few times. The chain has TRBV7-2 and TRBJ2-2; TRBD1 matches 9 bases. The length of the CDR3 is 15 residues. Germline values: CDR1 SGHTA, CDR2 FQGNSA. V trimming: 1 base; J trimming: 7 bases; junction bases outside the gene matches: 4. This CDR3 reads CASSLGRTGVGELFF. The DNA for the CDR3 is TGTGCCAGCAGCTTAGGGAGGACAGGGGTCGGGGAGCTGTTTTTT.

This clonotype was found a few times. The chain joins TRBV6-1 to TRBJ1-5; tentative D call: TRBD1 (5 bases). V was shortened by 6 bases and J by 0 bases, with 15 bases between the two germline ends. Germline lookup yields CDR1 MNHNS and CDR2 SASEGT. The CDR3 is made up of 16 amino acids. CDR3 bases: TGTGCCAGCAGGAGAAACGGGGCCTATAGCAATCAGCCCCAGCATTTT. It yields the protein CASRRNGAYSNQPQHF.

There are a few counts of this clonotype. The V gene is TRBV29-1, the J gene TRBJ1-5, with D possibly TRBD1 on 5 matching bases. The V end was cut by 4 bases, the J end by 4 bases, with 8 bases between. CDR1 and CDR2 from the germline V gene are SQVTM and ANQGSEA. This CDR3 comprises 12 residues. DNA for the CDR3: TGCAGCGTTGGAGGGGTTAATCAGCCCCAGCATTTT. As protein: CSVGGVNQPQHF.

This clonotype was seen only a few times. In nucleotides, the CDR3 is TGTGCCAGCACCCCCGCGGGCCGAAATGAAAAACTGTTTTTT. It translates to CASTPAGRNEKLFF. This chain uses TRBV27 with TRBJ1-4; D remains ambiguous. CDR1 is MNHEY and CDR2 is SMNVEV in the germline V gene (reference sequence). The CDR3 spans 14 residues. The germline V and J ends were trimmed by 7 bases and 5 bases, with 14 bases remaining between them.

The V and J genes are TRBV20-1 and TRBJ2-7; 10 bases fit TRBD2. Germline V gene lookup returns CDR1 DFQATT and CDR2 SNEGSKA (reference sequence). The CDR3 totals 14 residues. J was trimmed by 2 bases and V by 6 bases; bases with no gene match: 7. CDR3 nucleotides: TGCAGTGCCATATCAAGCGGGAGGGCCTACGAGCAGTACTTC. Amino acids: CSAISSGRAYEQYF.

V and J are TRBV7-2 and TRBJ1-1; 9 bases are a match to TRBD1. Germline CDR1 and CDR2: SGHTA and FQGNSA. The CDR3 loop spans 12 amino acids. V shed 5 bases and J 8 bases; nucleotides not matched to a gene: 3. This CDR3 reads CASSQGQGEAFF. The CDR3 coding sequence is TGTGCCAGCAGCCAAGGACAGGGGGAAGCTTTCTTT.

Only one count was recorded for this clonotype. CDR3 DNA sequence: TGTGCCTGGAGTGTACAGATCCCAGATACGCAGTATTTT. Translation gives CAWSVQIPDTQYF. The J gene is TRBJ2-3, the V gene TRBV30; D is unresolved. CDR3 length: 13 amino acids. Trimming left V 0 bases short and J 4 bases short, with 8 bases between. CDR1 is GTSNPN and CDR2 is SVGIG in the germline V gene (reference sequence).

The CDR3 region has the DNA TGTGCCAGCAGCTTTTCTCGGACCTTCTCCTACGAGCAGTACTTC. Amino acid sequence: CASSFSRTFSYEQYF. The rearrangement links TRBV7-2 to TRBJ2-7; D remains unclear. The CDR3 sequence is 15 residues long. From germline, CDR1 is SGHTA and CDR2 FQGNSA. V was pared by 3 bases and J by 0 bases, with 12 bases between.

The rearrangement uses TRBV11-2 and TRBJ2-7; D gene unclear. This CDR3 has 15 amino acids. From germline, CDR1 is SGHAT and CDR2 FQNNGV. Trimming shortened V by 1 base and J by 3 bases, and 13 bases separated the two germline ends. CDR3 sequence reads: CASSLVKGKNYEQYF. In nucleotides, the CDR3 is TGTGCCAGCAGCTTAGTTAAAGGGAAAAACTACGAGCAGTACTTC.

This clonotype has ten or more counts. The chain couples TRBV3-1 to TRBJ2-7; possibly TRBD1 or TRBD2 for D (5 bases each). The V gene's germline CDR1 is LGHDT and CDR2 YNNKEL (reference sequence). V was cut by 4 bases and J by 5 bases, with 15 bases left in between. This CDR3 has 14 amino acids. DNA of the CDR3: TGTGCCAGCAGCCCTAGGCAGGGTAGCGACGAGCAGTACTTC. Protein: CASSPRQGSDEQYF.

The CDR3 DNA reads as TGTGCCAGCAGTGTCCGACTAGCGGGAGTATCCGAGCAGTACTTC. Translated: CASSVRLAGVSEQYF. The V call is TRBV6-2 or TRBV6-3, the J call TRBJ2-7, with TRBD2 identical over 12 bases. This CDR3 comprises 15 residues. The germline CDR1 and CDR2 sequences are MNHEY and SVGEGT. The V gene end was trimmed by 5 bases and the J gene end by 6 bases; junction bases not matched to a gene: 8.

This clonotype was observed a handful of times. This chain links TRBV27 with TRBJ2-3, with 8 bases fitting TRBD1. Germline V lookup: CDR1 MNHEY, CDR2 SMNVEV (reference sequence). J gave up 0 bases and V 6 bases, and 2 bases lay outside the gene matches. CDR3 length: 14 residues. This chain's CDR3 is CASSDRGSTDTQYF. CDR3 bases: TGTGCCAGCAGCGACAGGGGAAGCACAGATACGCAGTATTTT.

This clonotype was seen only a few times. The genes are TRBV10-3 and TRBJ1-2, with D possibly TRBD1 on 6 matching bases. This CDR3 is built from 14 residues. Trimming pared 4 bases from V and 0 bases from J, leaving 9 bases between. Germline V gene data show CDR1 as ENHRY and CDR2 as SYGVKD. The CDR3 here is CAISGRGSNYGYTF. The CDR3 bases are TGTGCCATCAGTGGCAGGGGCTCTAACTATGGCTACACCTTC.

This clonotype was seen repeatedly, ten times or more. V and J are TRBV6-1 and TRBJ2-3; 7 bases match TRBD2. J was trimmed by 4 bases and V by 5 bases; bases with no gene match: 6. Germline loops: CDR1 MNHNS, CDR2 SASEGT. This CDR3 region has 14 residues. CDR3 amino acids: CASSPRLAADTQYF. The CDR3, as DNA: TGTGCCAGCAGTCCGCGACTAGCCGCAGATACGCAGTATTTT.